The 12 T cell receptor beta chains given below trace back to one sample, sequenced in a study of T cell changes during pregnancy in multiple sclerosis. Assay used: immunoSEQ multiplex PCR; TCRdb lists only in-frame clones, some missing. This table has around 69,000 clones, more than 90% appearing once. Here the sequenced sample was peripheral blood, taken in the third trimester of pregnancy. These receptor sequences come from a female donor with multiple sclerosis, enrolled in a pregnancy study.

The CDR3 bases are TGTGCCAGCAGCCCAGGGGGGACGGGGACCGGGGAGCTGTTTTTT. Translated: CASSPGGTGTGELFF. The J gene is TRBJ2-2, the V gene TRBV5-4, with a tentative D call TRBD1 (7 bases). Germline values: CDR1 SGHNT, CDR2 YYREEE (reference sequence). V was shortened by 4 bases and J by 5 bases, with 15 bases between the two germline ends. There are 15 residues in the CDR3.

The chain couples TRBV9 to TRBJ2-7; 7 bases match TRBD2. The CDR3 sequence is 15 residues long. CDR1 and CDR2 from the germline V gene are SGDLS and YYNGEE. J gave up 3 bases and V 0 bases, and 6 bases lay outside the gene matches. Here the CDR3 DNA reads TGTGCCAGCAGCGTAGATGGCGGGAGTGTCTACGAGCAGTACTTC. Translated, it gives CASSVDGGSVYEQYF.

This rearrangement joins TRBV9 to TRBJ2-6, with D perhaps TRBD1 (6 bases). The CDR3 totals 18 residues. V was cut by 4 bases and J by 0 bases, with 17 bases left in between. CDR1 is SGDLS and CDR2 is YYNGEE in the germline V gene. The CDR3 region is CASSPRTDVYSGANVLTF. The CDR3 DNA sequence: TGTGCCAGCAGCCCCCGGACAGATGTTTACTCTGGGGCCAACGTCCTGACTTTC. Based on the CDR3 plus reference TRBV9 and TRBJ2-6, the full variable domain is DSGVTQTPKHLITATGQRVTLRCSPRSGDLSVYWYQQSLDQGLQFLIQYYNGEERAKGNILERFSAQQFPDLHSELNLSSLELGDSALYFCASSPRTDVYSGANVLTFGAGSRLTVL.

The CDR3 loop reads CASSDSAGTGGGYTF. DNA for the CDR3: TGTGCCAGCAGTGACTCTGCAGGAACAGGGGGTGGCTACACCTTC. J is TRBJ1-2 and V is TRBV6-4; 8 bases map to TRBD1. The CDR3 length is 15 residues. CDR1 is MRHNA and CDR2 is SNTAGT in the germline V gene. With V trimmed by 0 bases and J by 7 bases, 7 bases remained unmatched.

The V and J genes are TRBV7-9 and TRBJ2-3, with D uncertain. The CDR3 extends over 17 amino acids. Germline V gives CDR1 SEHNR, CDR2 FQNEAQ (reference sequence). V dropped 5 bases and J dropped 1 base, with 19 bases sitting between them. Here the CDR3 reads CASSPPLGGPRTDTQYF. Here the CDR3 DNA reads TGTGCCAGCAGCCCCCCGTTGGGTGGGCCCCGCACAGATACGCAGTATTTT.

The CDR3 protein is CASTSGFAEAFF. CDR3 sequence (DNA): TGTGCCAGCACCTCAGGGTTCGCTGAAGCTTTCTTT. The chain joins TRBV28 to TRBJ1-1; perhaps TRBD1 as D (5 bases). The germline V and J ends were trimmed by 7 bases and 6 bases, with 12 bases remaining between them. Germline V gene sequence: CDR1 MDHEN, CDR2 SYDVKM. This CDR3 has 12 amino acids.

The V gene is TRBV10-3, the J gene TRBJ2-1; a possible D gene is TRBD2 (5 bases). The germline gives CDR1 ENHRY, CDR2 SYGVKD. This CDR3 contains 13 residues. The germline V and J ends were trimmed by 7 bases and 3 bases, with 10 bases remaining between them. The CDR3 sequence is CAINDGGYNEQFF. Written as DNA, the CDR3 is TGTGCCATCAACGACGGAGGCTACAATGAGCAGTTCTTC.

The chain recombines TRBV19 with TRBJ1-1; 7 bases line up with TRBD1. Trimming at V came to 7 bases and at J to 1 base, leaving 12 bases not matched to a gene. CDR3 length: 16 amino acids. CDR1 and CDR2 from the germline V gene are LNHDA and SQIVND (reference sequence). The CDR3 sequence: CASKGGQAFSNTEAFF. Written as DNA, the CDR3 is TGTGCCAGTAAGGGAGGACAGGCCTTTTCGAACACTGAAGCTTTCTTT.

The chain combines TRBV4-3 with TRBJ2-7; D may be TRBD1 (6 bases). Germline CDR1 LGHNA, CDR2 YSLEER. V lost 1 base to trimming and J lost 3 bases, with 13 bases between them. The CDR3 runs 15 residues. The CDR3 DNA is TGCGCCAGCAGCCAAGTTCAGGGGCCGTTCTACGAGCAGTACTTC. Amino acids: CASSQVQGPFYEQYF.

The rearrangement links TRBV4-3 to TRBJ2-5, with D possibly being TRBD2 (6 bases). The CDR3 has 17 amino acids. Germline V CDR1 and CDR2: LGHNA, YSLEER. Trimming left V 0 bases short and J 0 bases short, with 14 bases between. DNA of the CDR3: TGCGCCAGCAGCCAAGATCGGTCAGGACTATACCAAGAGACCCAGTACTTC. This codes for CASSQDRSGLYQETQYF.

This CDR3 is CASSLGTSGRRGNEQFF. CDR3 DNA sequence: TGTGCCAGCAGTCTCGGGACTAGCGGGAGACGGGGAAATGAGCAGTTCTTC. The gene calls are TRBV27 and TRBJ2-1, with TRBD2 identical over 14 bases. CDR1 is MNHEY, CDR2 SMNVEV, per germline (reference sequence). The CDR3 covers 17 residues. Trimming took 5 bases from V and 7 from J; bases not matched to a gene: 10.

The chain couples TRBV7-2 to TRBJ2-7; 11 nucleotides match TRBD2. Trimming cost V 9 bases and J 5 bases; bases outside gene matches: 15. This CDR3 is 16 amino acids long. Germline assignment: CDR1 SGHTA and CDR2 FQGNSA. The CDR3 region is CASTMPGTSGGHEQYF. The CDR3 coding sequence is TGTGCCAGTACTATGCCCGGGACTAGCGGAGGCCACGAGCAGTACTTC. The complete variable domain, with remaining parts taken from reference TRBV7-2 and TRBJ2-7, reads GAGVSQSPSNKVTEKGKDVELRCDPISGHTALYWYRQSLGQGLEFLIYFQGNSAPDKSGLPSDRFSAERTGGSVSTLTIQRTQQEDSAVYLCASTMPGTSGGHEQYFGPGTRLTVT.